The TCR beta chain described here comes from a study of cytomegalovirus exposure and HLA in healthy donors. The PCR used 60 Vbeta and 13 Jbeta primers. Produced via immunoSEQ multiplex PCR; TCRdb's table is partial and in-frame only. Here the sample spans 50,000 to 65,000 clones, about 77% being singletons. The germline V gene has CDR1 GTSNPN and CDR2 SVGIG (reference sequence). V was cut by 1 base and J by 3 bases, with 16 bases left in between. The CDR3 spans 16 residues. This clone was detected only a few times. Its matching antigen is unknown. Study-wide results and caveats: The authors enumerated over 150 TCR beta chains as linked to cytomegalovirus. A missense variant in DCLRE1C was later tied to TCR beta V- and J-gene trimming.

The sample was PBMCs. The rearrangement joins TRBV30 to TRBJ1-5; a possible D gene is TRBD1 (5 bases). The TCR comes from a woman aged 25 to 39 in good health and CMV-seronegative. The CDR3: CAWSEKGGDFNQPQHF. The CDR3 region has the DNA TGTGCCTGGAGTGAAAAGGGAGGGGACTTCAATCAGCCCCAGCATTTT.